This T cell receptor (beta chain) stems from a study of monozygotic twins with cystic fibrosis. Trimming removed 3 bases from V and 8 bases from J, with 20 bases in between. CDR1 and CDR2 from the germline V gene are GTSNPN and SVGIG (reference sequence). This CDR3 contains 15 residues. Repertoires were generated with immunoSEQ multiplex PCR, while TCRdb's copy carries only in-frame clones and drops some. The table lists more than 9,500 clones, 65% to 90% of them singletons. Specimen: blood. This clonotype was obtained from a man in his late teens or twenties with cystic fibrosis. This chain uses TRBV30 with TRBJ2-1, with D perhaps matching TRBD1 or TRBD2 (5 bases each). The CDR3 region is CAWRETVGGSYEQFF. CDR3 DNA sequence: TGTGCCTGGAGAGAGACAGTTGGGGGATCTTATGAGCAGTTCTTC.